Here is one TCR beta chain with its context. This specimen belongs to a study of T cell changes during pregnancy in multiple sclerosis. Sequenced by immunoSEQ multiplex PCR; TCRdb stores in-frame clones only, minus some. Of approximately 31,000 clones in the sample, about 91% are singletons; the top ten hold about 7%. Between the trimmed V and J ends, which lost 7 bases and 3 bases, there was a span of 15 bases. The CDR3 covers 14 residues. CDR1 and CDR2 from the germline V gene are MNHEY and SVGAGI. The input for sequencing was CD8+ T cells from peripheral blood mononuclear cells, taken in the second trimester of pregnancy. The sequence derives from a female donor with multiple sclerosis, enrolled in a pregnancy study. This chain connects TRBV6-5 to TRBJ1-1; D is possibly TRBD1 (5 bases). CDR3 sequence (DNA): TGTGCCAGCAAAATAGACAGACCCCACACTGAAGCTTTCTTT. Protein product: CASKIDRPHTEAFF.